This record looks at one T cell receptor beta chain sequence and its context. Its antigen is as yet unknown. This CDR3 comprises 16 residues. The germline V gene has CDR1 MDHEN and CDR2 SYDVKM. J was trimmed by 4 bases and V by 8 bases; bases with no gene match: 13. The PCR made use of 60 Vbeta and 13 Jbeta primers. Measured with immunoSEQ multiplex PCR; TCRdb has only the in-frame clones, and not every one. The sample gives some 130,000 clones, 66% of which show up once; around 1.6% is in the top ten. This sample was taken from a study of cytomegalovirus exposure and HLA in healthy donors. Study context: Some 80 million unique TCR sequences came from HLA-typed donors in an early release. Study-wide results and limits: For TCR beta chains, V- and J-gene trimming was later linked to a missense DCLRE1C variant.

Sequences were obtained from PBMCs. This rearrangement joins TRBV28 to TRBJ1-5; 8 bases map to TRBD1. The TCR sequence derives from a human donor in good health. This CDR3 is CASELSPGGSNQPQHF. The CDR3, as DNA: TGTGCCAGCGAACTTAGTCCAGGGGGCTCTAATCAGCCCCAGCATTTT.